The 26 T cell receptor beta chains reported below all come from one sample, sequenced in a study of blood T cell repertoires in COVID-19. The table came from immunoSEQ multiplex PCR; TCRdb's copy has only in-frame clones and leaves some out. This table holds roughly 230,000 clones, almost 85% found once. Sequencing was performed on peripheral blood. The source of these receptors is a man between 50 and 59 years old with COVID-19, enrolled during active disease.

This chain links TRBV24-1 with TRBJ2-1, with 8 bases matching TRBD1. The germline V gene encodes CDR1 KGHDR and CDR2 SFDVKD. After removal of 3 bases from V and 7 bases from J, the junction contained 10 bases not matched to a gene. CDR3 length: 16 amino acids. In nucleotides, the CDR3 is TGTGCCACCAGTGATCCCAGGGGGCGGGCTTTTAATGAGCAGTTCTTC. Protein: CATSDPRGRAFNEQFF.

The J gene is TRBJ2-3, the V gene TRBV11-3; 7 bases map to TRBD2. The CDR3 is 14 amino acids. The trim removed 0 bases at V and 6 bases at J, leaving 3 bases unmatched. In germline, CDR1 is SGHNT, CDR2 YENEEA. In DNA, the CDR3 is TGTGCCAGCAGCTTAGAGGTTAGCGGGGATACGCAGTATTTT. Translated: CASSLEVSGDTQYF.

A few counts support this clone. The chain recombines TRBV5-4 with TRBJ2-2; 7 positions match TRBD1. V shed 4 bases, J shed 5 bases, and the junction held 8 bases outside the gene matches. CDR1 is SGHNT and CDR2 is YYREEE in the germline V gene (reference sequence). The length of the CDR3 is 15 residues. The CDR3 protein is CASSRWDRRTGELFF. For the CDR3, the DNA is TGTGCCAGCAGCCGTTGGGACAGACGAACCGGGGAGCTGTTTTTT.

This chain links TRBV3-1 (or the pseudogene TRBV3-2) with TRBJ2-7, with D hard to call. V lost 2 bases, J lost 2 bases, and 13 bases lay in between. The germline V gene encodes CDR1 LGHDT and CDR2 YNNKEL (reference sequence). This CDR3 is 15 amino acids long. The DNA of the CDR3 is TGTGCCAGCAGCCAATCCCTGGCGGCGACCTACGAGCAGTACTTC. This translates into CASSQSLAATYEQYF.

The chain employs TRBV2 and TRBJ1-6; 10 nucleotides agree with TRBD1. This CDR3 has 16 amino acids. With 6 bases clipped from V and 9 bases from J, the junction kept 11 bases outside the gene matches. From germline, CDR1 is SNHLY and CDR2 FYNNEI. The CDR3 nucleotides read TGTGCCAGCAGGTCCGGGACAGGGGAAGGGAGTTCACCCCTCCACTTT. Residues: CASRSGTGEGSSPLHF.

The V gene is TRBV15, the J gene TRBJ2-2, with TRBD1 identical over 9 bases. The germline V gene encodes CDR1 LNHNV and CDR2 YYDKDF (reference sequence). Trimming at V came to 2 bases and at J to 8 bases, leaving 15 bases not matched to a gene. This CDR3 is 18 amino acids long. The CDR3 is CATSRPRGDRANNGELFF. CDR3 in DNA: TGTGCCACCAGCAGACCCCGGGGGGACAGGGCCAACAATGGGGAGCTGTTTTTT.

This clone has just a few counts. The chain joins TRBV6-5 to TRBJ2-7, with a tentative D call TRBD1 (7 bases). CDR3 length: 16 residues. Trimming removed 4 bases at V and 1 base at J, with 17 bases between. Per the germline V gene, CDR1 is MNHEY and CDR2 is SVGAGI. In DNA, the CDR3 is TGTGCCAGCAGTTCGAGGCGGGACAGCAGGTCCTACGAGCAGTACTTC. Its translation is CASSSRRDSRSYEQYF.

This clone was detected a few times. The J gene is TRBJ2-1, the V gene TRBV6-5; D is unresolved. The CDR3 runs 16 residues. Trimming took off 4 bases at V and 0 bases at J, with 13 bases between the two ends. Per germline, CDR1 MNHEY and CDR2 SVGAGI. CDR3 coding DNA: TGTGCCAGCAGTTCCTCAACTTTTAGCTCCTACAATGAGCAGTTCTTC. This encodes CASSSSTFSSYNEQFF.

The chain links TRBV7-2 to TRBJ2-1; D might be TRBD1 (5 bases). Trimming took off 5 bases at V and 8 bases at J, with 22 bases between the two ends. The CDR3 covers 16 residues. Germline assignment: CDR1 SGHTA and CDR2 FQGNSA. The CDR3 spells CASSQGVGNRVDEQFF. CDR3 sequence (DNA): TGTGCCAGCAGCCAAGGGGTAGGGAATCGTGTAGATGAGCAGTTCTTC.

V gene TRBV4-1 combines with J gene TRBJ2-7, with 7 bases fitting TRBD1. Germline V gene lookup returns CDR1 MGHRA and CDR2 YSYEKL. The CDR3 runs to 16 residues. J was trimmed by 3 bases and V by 1 base; bases with no gene match: 9. The CDR3 coding sequence is TGCGCCAGCAGCCAAGGGAGGACAGGAGTCGTCTACGAGCAGTACTTC. This translates into CASSQGRTGVVYEQYF.

About this clone: Other DNA sequences within the sample encode an identical CDR3. The V call is TRBV6-2 or TRBV6-3, the J call TRBJ1-1; D not certain. The CDR3 is 13 amino acids. The V end lost 2 bases, the J end lost 1 base, and 5 bases lay between the germline ends. Looked up from germline, CDR1 is MNHEY and CDR2 is SVGEGT. CDR3 coding DNA: TGTGCCAGCAGTTACGGAGGGAACACTGAAGCTTTCTTT. Protein product: CASSYGGNTEAFF.

V usage is TRBV27 and J usage is TRBJ1-6, with D possibly TRBD1 on 5 matching bases. In germline, CDR1 is MNHEY, CDR2 SMNVEV (reference sequence). The CDR3 extends over 16 amino acids. V lost 5 bases and J 3 bases, leaving 14 bases between the germline ends. CDR3 amino acids: CASSSDSYGYNSPLHF. The CDR3 nucleotides read TGTGCCAGCAGTAGCGACAGTTACGGCTATAATTCACCCCTCCACTTT.

The chain uses TRBV2 and TRBJ2-1; 15 bases match TRBD2. CDR3 size: 14 residues. The junction had 4 bases not matched to a gene; V was cut back by 8 bases and J by 8 bases. Germline CDR1 and CDR2: SNHLY and FYNNEI. CDR3 sequence: CASGLAGGRHEQFF. The CDR3 DNA is TGTGCCAGCGGACTAGCGGGGGGGCGGCATGAGCAGTTCTTC. The full variable domain, in which reference TRBV2 and TRBJ2-1 provide the parts outside the CDR3, is EPEVTQTPSHQVTQMGQEVILRCVPISNHLYFYWYRQILGQKVEFLVSFYNNEISEKSEIFDDQFSVERPDGSNFTLKIRSTKLEDSAMYFCASGLAGGRHEQFFGPGTRLTVL.

This clone was observed a handful of times. This sequence joins TRBV28 and TRBJ2-1, with 7 nucleotides matching TRBD1. Looked up from germline, CDR1 is MDHEN and CDR2 is SYDVKM. The CDR3 length is 16 residues. After removal of 5 bases from V and 2 bases from J, the junction contained 9 bases not matched to a gene. CDR3 residues: CASSPGWTGTYNEQFF. The CDR3 DNA follows: TGTGCCAGCAGTCCAGGCTGGACAGGAACCTACAATGAGCAGTTCTTC.

V gene TRBV28 combines with J gene TRBJ2-7; 14 bases match TRBD2. The V gene's germline CDR1 is MDHEN and CDR2 SYDVKM. V lost 2 bases to trimming and J lost 7 bases; unmatched junction nucleotides: 4. The CDR3 has 15 residues. The CDR3 sequence is CASSLTGLAGDEQYF. The DNA of the CDR3 is TGTGCCAGCAGTTTAACGGGACTAGCGGGGGATGAGCAGTACTTC.

This clone has a single count. V is TRBV7-6 and J is TRBJ1-5; tentative D call: TRBD1 (5 bases). Germline V gene data show CDR1 as SGHVS and CDR2 as FNYEAQ. The CDR3 totals 15 residues. V lost 1 base and J lost 5, with 12 bases in between. CDR3 sequence reads: CASSLGPGRDQPQHF. CDR3 in DNA: TGTGCCAGCAGCTTAGGGCCAGGGAGGGATCAGCCCCAGCATTTT.

The chain links TRBV4-3 to TRBJ2-7; TRBD1 might be the D (6 bases). The CDR3 runs 13 residues. The germline V gene encodes CDR1 LGHNA and CDR2 YSLEER. V lost 0 bases, J lost 6 bases, and 9 bases lay in between. This CDR3 reads CASSQETRGEQYF. The DNA of the CDR3 is TGCGCCAGCAGCCAAGAAACCAGGGGCGAGCAGTACTTC.

The chain has TRBV14 and TRBJ2-1, with 8 positions matching TRBD2. This CDR3 comprises 15 residues. Germline CDR1 and CDR2: SGHDN and FVKESK. V shed 1 base and J 5 bases; nucleotides not matched to a gene: 4. For the CDR3, the DNA is TGTGCCAGCAGCCAAGTAACTAGCGGTCACAATGAGCAGTTCTTC. Protein product: CASSQVTSGHNEQFF.

The gene calls are TRBV11-2 and TRBJ1-6; perhaps TRBD1 as D (6 bases). This CDR3 has 16 residues. The V end was cut by 2 bases, the J end by 6 bases, with 14 bases between. CDR1 and CDR2 (germline): SGHAT, FQNNGV. The CDR3 coding sequence is TGTGCCAGCAGCTTATGGGCAGGGGTCGGTAATTCACCCCTCCACTTT. Translating it yields CASSLWAGVGNSPLHF.

In its sample, this clone ranks as medium-sized. V gene TRBV15 combines with J gene TRBJ2-1, with 7 bases matching TRBD2. The CDR3 totals 18 residues. V lost 4 bases and J lost 9; bases outside the gene matches: 21. Germline V gives CDR1 LNHNV, CDR2 YYDKDF (reference sequence). CDR3 region: CATSTSLASGPTMGEQFF. The CDR3 DNA is TGTGCCACCAGCACCTCCCTGGCTAGCGGCCCGACCATGGGTGAGCAGTTCTTC. The full variable domain, in which reference TRBV15 and TRBJ2-1 provide the parts outside the CDR3, is DAMVIQNPRYQVTQFGKPVTLSCSQTLNHNVMYWYQQKSSQAPKLLFHYYDKDFNNEADTPDNFQSRRPNTSFCFLDIRSPGLGDTAMYLCATSTSLASGPTMGEQFFGPGTRLTVL.

The chain carries TRBV28 and TRBJ1-2; 11 nucleotides agree with TRBD1. This CDR3 is 19 amino acids long. The germline CDR1 and CDR2 sequences are MDHEN and SYDVKM. Unmatched junction bases numbered 18, after V lost 7 bases and J lost 2 bases. The CDR3 sequence is CASIPSMGGDRGTNYGYTF. The CDR3, as DNA: TGTGCCAGCATCCCTTCAATGGGGGGGGACAGGGGGACCAACTATGGCTACACCTTC.

The V call is TRBV7-8, the J call TRBJ2-3; D ambiguous. Deletions cut 5 bases from V and 0 bases from J, with 9 bases between. CDR1 is SGHVS and CDR2 is FQNEAQ in the germline V gene. CDR3 size: 14 residues. The CDR3 loop reads CASSPLSSTDTQYF. In DNA form, the CDR3 reads TGTGCCAGCAGCCCCCTGAGTAGCACAGATACGCAGTATTTT.

This chain joins TRBV9 and TRBJ1-5; 7 bases line up with TRBD1. The CDR3 sequence is 15 residues long. V lost 3 bases, J lost 2 bases, and 5 bases stayed unmatched. CDR1 and CDR2 from the germline V gene are SGDLS and YYNGEE. The chain's CDR3 is CASSGGQAGNQPQHF. CDR3 in DNA: TGTGCCAGCAGCGGCGGACAGGCTGGCAATCAGCCCCAGCATTTT.

This sequence joins TRBV5-1 and TRBJ2-1, with D perhaps TRBD1 (5 bases). CDR3 length: 13 amino acids. Germline V CDR1 and CDR2: SGHRS, YFSETQ. V lost 0 bases and J lost 7, with 8 bases in between. The DNA of the CDR3 is TGCGCCAGCAGCTTGGGGTCAGGGAATGAGCAGTTCTTC. Its translation is CASSLGSGNEQFF.

The chain carries TRBV5-4 and TRBJ2-3; no clear D. CDR3 length: 12 residues. V lost 4 bases to trimming and J lost 3 bases, with 6 bases between them. CDR1 SGHNT and CDR2 YYREEE come from the germline V gene (reference sequence). The CDR3 here is CASSETTDTQYF. The CDR3 nucleotides are TGTGCCAGCAGCGAAACAACAGATACGCAGTATTTT.

This sequence joins TRBV6-5 and TRBJ1-2; TRBD1 is a possible D gene (6 bases). The CDR3 spans 14 residues. Germline V gives CDR1 MNHEY, CDR2 SVGAGI. Trimming took 2 bases from V and 2 from J, leaving 9 bases between them. The CDR3 is CASSYRQGNYGYTF. The CDR3 DNA reads as TGTGCCAGCAGTTACAGGCAGGGGAACTATGGCTACACCTTC.